Shown below are 21 T cell receptor beta chains from a single sample sequenced in a study of blood T cell repertoires in COVID-19. The table came from immunoSEQ multiplex PCR; TCRdb's copy has only in-frame clones and leaves some out. This sample yields 130,000 or so clones, of which around 85% are seen a single time; 17% belongs to the top ten. Sequencing input: peripheral blood. Receptor source: a woman aged 80 or over with acute or convalescent COVID-19.

This chain joins TRBV7-2 and TRBJ2-7; a possible D gene is TRBD1 (6 bases). V lost 1 base, J lost 6 bases, and 10 bases lay in between. Germline V gene data show CDR1 as SGHTA and CDR2 as FQGNSA. CDR3 length: 13 amino acids. CDR3 sequence: CASSLVLGGEQYF. As DNA, the CDR3 is TGTGCCAGCAGCTTAGTTCTAGGGGGCGAGCAGTACTTC.

V is TRBV6-5 and J is TRBJ2-2; D possibly corresponds to TRBD2 (6 bases). Germline assignment: CDR1 MNHEY and CDR2 SVGAGI. The V end lost 8 bases, the J end lost 4 bases, and 17 bases lay between the germline ends. This CDR3 spans 15 amino acids. For the CDR3, the DNA is TGTGCCAGCTGGGGAGGTGGAGCCTTCACCGGGGAGCTGTTTTTT. Its translation: CASWGGGAFTGELFF.

The chain joins TRBV12-3 or TRBV12-4 to TRBJ1-2; 10 positions match TRBD1. This CDR3 region has 13 residues. With 6 bases clipped from V and 7 bases from J, the junction kept 5 bases outside the gene matches. CDR3 amino acids: CASRGGQGPGYTF. The CDR3 nucleotides read TGTGCCAGCAGGGGGGGACAGGGGCCTGGCTACACCTTC.

The chain links TRBV30 to TRBJ1-2, with D tentatively TRBD1 (5 bases). CDR3 length: 13 residues. The V end was cut by 7 bases, the J end by 5 bases, with 17 bases between. Per the germline V gene, CDR1 is GTSNPN and CDR2 is SVGIG (reference sequence). The CDR3 bases are TGTGCCTTGGGGCAGGGCCCTCCGTATGGCTACACCTTC. Translation: CALGQGPPYGYTF.

The chain couples TRBV5-1 to TRBJ1-1, with 10 nucleotides matching TRBD1. The germline V gene has CDR1 SGHRS and CDR2 YFSETQ. After removal of 3 bases from V and 2 bases from J, the junction contained 4 bases not matched to a gene. This CDR3 region has 15 residues. CDR3 in DNA: TGCGCCAGCAGCTCGGGACAGGGGACCAACACTGAAGCTTTCTTT. The encoded protein is CASSSGQGTNTEAFF. Complete variable domain (other parts from reference TRBV5-1 and TRBJ1-1): KAGVTQTPRYLIKTRGQQVTLSCSPISGHRSVSWYQQTPGQGLQFLFEYFSETQRNKGNFPGRFSGRQFSNSRSEMNVSTLELGDSALYLCASSSGQGTNTEAFFGQGTRLTVV.

This chain links TRBV29-1 with TRBJ2-5, with 10 bases identical to TRBD1. Per germline, CDR1 SQVTM and CDR2 ANQGSEA. The CDR3 has 14 amino acids. The V segment lost 7 bases and the J segment 5 bases; nucleotides outside the gene matches: 10. The CDR3: CSGQGQGFEETQYF. For the CDR3, the DNA is TGCAGCGGCCAGGGACAGGGGTTTGAGGAGACCCAGTACTTC.

The V and J genes are TRBV30 and TRBJ1-4; TRBD1 is a possible D gene (5 bases). V lost 2 bases and J 3 bases, leaving 10 bases between the germline ends. The CDR3 has 14 residues. Germline loops: CDR1 GTSNPN, CDR2 SVGIG (reference sequence). CDR3 sequence (DNA): TGTGCCTGGAGTCCAGGGTTGGCTAATGAAAAACTGTTTTTT. It codes for CAWSPGLANEKLFF.

The chain employs TRBV2 and TRBJ2-7, with D tentatively TRBD1 (5 bases). The germline CDR1 and CDR2 sequences are SNHLY and FYNNEI. This CDR3 is built from 11 residues. Trimming pared 6 bases from V and 2 bases from J, leaving 5 bases between. CDR3 bases: TGTGCCAGCAGACAGGCCTACGAGCAGTACTTC. It translates to CASRQAYEQYF. Full variable domain (remainder filled in from reference TRBV2 and TRBJ2-7): EPEVTQTPSHQVTQMGQEVILRCVPISNHLYFYWYRQILGQKVEFLVSFYNNEISEKSEIFDDQFSVERPDGSNFTLKIRSTKLEDSAMYFCASRQAYEQYFGPGTRLTVT.

This clone was detected only once. The gene calls are TRBV3-1 (or the pseudogene TRBV3-2) and TRBJ2-4; D uncertain. Germline-derived CDR1 and CDR2 are LGHDT and YNNKEL (reference sequence). CDR3 size: 17 residues. Trimming left V 3 bases short and J 0 bases short, with 15 bases between. The CDR3 protein is CASSHPTPSGAKNIQYF. CDR3 DNA sequence: TGTGCCAGCAGCCATCCGACCCCGTCAGGAGCCAAAAACATTCAGTACTTC.

This chain joins TRBV18 and TRBJ1-5, with D possibly being TRBD1 (5 bases). This CDR3 spans 16 amino acids. V lost 6 bases to trimming and J lost 6 bases, with 21 bases between them. The V gene's germline CDR1 is KGHSH and CDR2 LQKENI. The CDR3 spells CASSPSGFGYSQPQHF. DNA for the CDR3: TGTGCCAGCTCGCCCTCAGGGTTTGGGTACAGTCAGCCCCAGCATTTT.

The gene calls are TRBV4-3 and TRBJ2-2, with TRBD1 matching 7 bases. This CDR3 has 18 amino acids. V lost 4 bases to trimming and J lost 1 base; unmatched junction nucleotides: 12. Germline-derived CDR1 and CDR2 are LGHNA and YSLEER. The CDR3 region is CASSPLYGTALNTGELFF. In nucleotides, the CDR3 is TGCGCCAGCAGCCCACTTTATGGGACAGCCCTGAACACCGGGGAGCTGTTTTTT.

The chain uses TRBV5-1 and TRBJ1-4; D is possibly TRBD1 (5 bases). This CDR3 contains 14 residues. The germline CDR1 and CDR2 sequences are SGHRS and YFSETQ. V lost 4 bases and J 6 bases, leaving 13 bases between the germline ends. CDR3 residues: CASSTSGGYEKLFF. The CDR3 bases are TGCGCCAGCAGCACTTCCGGGGGGTATGAAAAACTGTTTTTT.

The chain employs TRBV6-5 and TRBJ2-7, with TRBD1 as a possible D gene (6 bases). V was pared by 4 bases and J by 1 base, with 14 bases between. The CDR3 sequence is 15 residues long. Germline-derived CDR1 and CDR2 are MNHEY and SVGAGI. CDR3 loop: CASSSGQHLSYEQYF. The CDR3 DNA follows: TGTGCCAGCAGTTCCGGACAGCATCTATCCTACGAGCAGTACTTC.

The gene calls are TRBV9 and TRBJ2-3, with D perhaps TRBD2 (5 bases). Trimming shortened V by 4 bases and J by 1 base, and 16 bases separated the two germline ends. From germline, CDR1 is SGDLS and CDR2 YYNGEE. This CDR3 is built from 16 residues. The CDR3 DNA sequence: TGTGCCAGCAGCCCGAGGGCGGGTTGGGGCACAGATACGCAGTATTTT. As protein: CASSPRAGWGTDTQYF.

The V and J genes are TRBV7-2 and TRBJ2-2; D is unresolved. Per germline, CDR1 SGHTA and CDR2 FQGNSA. This CDR3 is built from 14 residues. Between the trimmed V and J ends, which lost 4 bases and 0 bases, there was a span of 6 bases. The CDR3 sequence: CASSSHTNTGELFF. The CDR3, as DNA: TGTGCCAGCAGCTCCCACACGAACACCGGGGAGCTGTTTTTT.

The chain uses TRBV10-3 and TRBJ1-2; maybe TRBD1 (6 bases). The CDR3 runs 15 residues. V shed 2 bases and J shed 6 bases, with 16 bases lying between them. CDR1 is ENHRY and CDR2 is SYGVKD in the germline V gene. In nucleotides, the CDR3 is TGTGCCATCAGTGAGGGGGGCACGGGCTTTGATGGCTACACCTTC. Its translation: CAISEGGTGFDGYTF.

The chain carries TRBV10-3 and TRBJ2-5; perhaps TRBD2 as D (5 bases). This CDR3 is built from 14 residues. CDR1 is ENHRY, CDR2 SYGVKD, per germline. Trimming removed 4 bases from V and 2 bases from J, with 11 bases in between. This CDR3 reads CAISGAGGQETQYF. CDR3 DNA sequence: TGTGCCATCAGTGGGGCGGGTGGGCAAGAGACCCAGTACTTC.

The V call is TRBV3-1 (or the pseudogene TRBV3-2), the J call TRBJ2-5; 9 bases fit TRBD1. The length of the CDR3 is 16 residues. J lost 4 bases, V lost 1 base, and 7 bases had no gene match. Germline values: CDR1 LGHDT, CDR2 YNNKEL (reference sequence). In nucleotides, the CDR3 is TGTGCCAGCAGCCAAGGGCCGGGACAGGGAGGAGAGACCCAGTACTTC. It specifies CASSQGPGQGGETQYF.

V and J are TRBV7-9 and TRBJ1-4; D perhaps matches TRBD1 (5 bases). From germline, CDR1 is SEHNR and CDR2 FQNEAQ (reference sequence). The CDR3 totals 11 residues. V was cut by 5 bases and J by 8 bases, with 6 bases left in between. The CDR3 reads CASSPGEKLFF. The DNA of the CDR3 is TGTGCCAGCAGCCCAGGGGAAAAACTGTTTTTT. Based on the CDR3 plus reference TRBV7-9 and TRBJ1-4, the full variable domain is DTGVSQNPRHKITKRGQNVTFRCDPISEHNRLYWYRQTLGQGPEFLTYFQNEAQLEKSRLLSDRFSAERPKGSFSTLEIQRTEQGDSAMYLCASSPGEKLFFGSGTQLSVL.

The gene calls are TRBV5-1 and TRBJ1-1; 8 bases fit TRBD1. Germline CDR1 SGHRS, CDR2 YFSETQ. CDR3 length: 15 amino acids. V shed 4 bases, J shed 1 base, and the junction held 6 bases outside the gene matches. The CDR3 nucleotides are TGCGCCAGCAGCCCCAGACAGGGGCGGAACACTGAAGCTTTCTTT. Its translation is CASSPRQGRNTEAFF.

This clone was seen a single time. The gene calls are TRBV28 and TRBJ1-6, with unresolved D. The germline V gene has CDR1 MDHEN and CDR2 SYDVKM. The ends were cut back, 5 bases at V and 14 bases at J, with 10 bases in the middle. This CDR3 is 11 amino acids long. CDR3 nucleotide sequence: TGTGCCAGCAGTCCAGCGGGTACCCTCCACTTT. Amino acid sequence: CASSPAGTLHF.